Sequencing of this T cell receptor (beta chain) was carried out in a study of blood T cells in healthy people across ages. This clonotype was picked up many times. Through a sample-barcoded 5' primer and a J-beta primer mix, a second PCR was run for about 6 to 11 cycles. TCRdb reanalysed the 5' RACE reads using MiXCR and keeps one entry per CDR3 protein. The data hold about 1.1 million distinct CDR3 sequences, with less than 45% observed a single time. The CDR3 length is 13 residues. The germline V and J ends were trimmed by 4 bases and 0 bases, with 7 bases remaining between them. The germline V gene encodes CDR1 MGHDK and CDR2 SYGVNS.

The sequence came from a man between 18 and 35 years old in good health. The V and J genes are TRBV25-1 and TRBJ2-7; a weak D match, TRBD1 (5 bases). Material: blood. The chain's CDR3 is CASSGDSSYEQYF. The CDR3 nucleotides read TGTGCCAGCAGTGGTGACAGCTCCTACGAGCAGTACTTC.